This T cell receptor beta chain was sequenced during a study of T cell changes during pregnancy in multiple sclerosis. Here immunoSEQ multiplex PCR was the method, and the copy in TCRdb shows in-frame clones only, minus some. The sample has about 50,000 clones, 91% seen once; the top ten hold about 10%. The germline V and J ends were trimmed by 1 base and 9 bases, with 10 bases remaining between them. CDR1 and CDR2 (germline): MNHEY, SMNVEV (reference sequence). This CDR3 has 13 amino acids. This TCR came from a female donor with multiple sclerosis, enrolled in a pregnancy study. This chain joins TRBV27 and TRBJ2-1; weak D call: TRBD1 (6 bases). This specimen consisted of CD8+ T cells from peripheral blood mononuclear cells, obtained after pregnancy. CDR3 coding DNA: TGTGCCAGCAGTTTATATCAGGGGTCTGAGCAGTTCTTC. It codes for CASSLYQGSEQFF.